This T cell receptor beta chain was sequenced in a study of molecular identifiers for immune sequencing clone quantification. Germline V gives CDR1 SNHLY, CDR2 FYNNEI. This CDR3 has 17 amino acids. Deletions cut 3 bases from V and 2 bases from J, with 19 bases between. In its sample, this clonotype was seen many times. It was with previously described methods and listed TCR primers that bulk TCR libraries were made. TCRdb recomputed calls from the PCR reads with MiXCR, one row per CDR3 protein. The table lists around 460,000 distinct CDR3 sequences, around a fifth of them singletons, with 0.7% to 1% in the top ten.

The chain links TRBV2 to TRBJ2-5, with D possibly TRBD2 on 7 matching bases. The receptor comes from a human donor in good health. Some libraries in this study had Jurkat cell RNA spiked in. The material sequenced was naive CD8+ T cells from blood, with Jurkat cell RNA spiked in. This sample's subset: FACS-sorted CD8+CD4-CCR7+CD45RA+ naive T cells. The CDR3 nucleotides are TGTGCCAGCAGTGAGCCCCCTGCGGGGGCCTTGCAAGAGACCCAGTACTTC. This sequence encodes CASSEPPAGALQETQYF.